Below, one T cell receptor beta chain is given with its context. Antigen: not known. TCR sequencing used cDNA made by reverse transcription of extracted RNA. Sequencing was performed with immunoSEQ multiplex PCR; in TCRdb, only in-frame clones are kept and a portion is missing. The sample includes 170,000 or so clones, around 58% of them seen just once. The data originate from a study of CD8+ T cells in alopecia areata. General study results and limits: It was lesional scalp, especially alopecia totalis/universalis, that showed higher clonality than normal scalp. Shared TCR sequences were less clear between patients than in mice, possibly partly from HLA diversity.

Treatment described: oral pan-JAK inhibitor, 5-10 mg twice daily. Alopecia areata patients had lesional scalp punch biopsies and peripheral blood taken from them. CDR3 length equals 12 residues. Trimming stripped 4 bases from V and 3 bases from J, with 10 bases between. Germline V lookup: CDR1 SQVTM, CDR2 ANQGSEA. The source material was CD8+ T cells sorted from blood, sampled at week 24, from a patient treated with tofacitinib. This receptor was obtained from a human donor with alopecia areata. The chain uses TRBV29-1 and TRBJ2-7; no firm D call. The CDR3: CSVGAAGYEQYF. The CDR3, as DNA: TGCAGCGTTGGGGCAGCCGGCTACGAGCAGTACTTC.